The present entry profiles one T cell receptor (beta chain) with its context. The record originates from a study of blood T cell repertoires in COVID-19. Produced via immunoSEQ multiplex PCR; TCRdb's table is partial and in-frame only. This sample has hundreds of thousands of clones, with 75% to 90% found just once. Recovered status in Cohort 3 required two negative PCRs, clearance, or symptom resolution. Germline CDR1 SEHNR, CDR2 FQNEAQ (reference sequence). There are 14 residues in the CDR3. The J segment lost 2 bases and the V segment lost 1 base, leaving 1 base of the junction unmatched. The sample taken for sequencing was PBMCs or T cells enriched from blood (not recorded which). The clonotype was recovered from a man aged 30 to 39 who had recovered from COVID-19. J is TRBJ2-5 and V is TRBV7-9; 7 positions agree with TRBD2. The CDR3: CASSLGGGQETQYF. The CDR3 coding sequence is TGTGCCAGCAGCTTAGGGGGAGGGCAAGAGACCCAGTACTTC.